This T cell receptor (beta chain) appears in the sequencing data of a study of blood T cell repertoires in COVID-19. Whole-study context: T cells, B-cell-depleted T cells, or PBMCs supplied cDNA or gDNA.

Germline values: CDR1 GTSNPN, CDR2 SVGIG (reference sequence). The junction had 9 bases not matched to a gene; V was cut back by 2 bases and J by 7 bases. CDR3 length: 14 amino acids. Assay: immunoSEQ multiplex PCR; the TCRdb copy retains only in-frame clones and omits some. The data hold some 270,000 clones, with about 82% observed a single time. What was sequenced was peripheral blood. The TCR originated in a woman older than 75 with COVID-19, enrolled during active disease. V usage is TRBV30 and J usage is TRBJ1-2; the match to TRBD1 covers 8 bases. The CDR3 loop is CAWSPVQGGGGYTF. The CDR3 coding sequence is TGTGCCTGGAGTCCCGTACAGGGGGGAGGTGGCTACACCTTC.